This T cell receptor beta chain was captured by sequencing in a study of identical twins (TCRdb year 2016). About the investigation overall: To test whether fetal clonotypes persist, the study used deep sequencing on TCR alpha and beta repertoires from monozygotic twins, unrelated adults of various ages, and cord blood. To rule out contamination, replicate twin experiments were performed at different times with different library preparation protocols.

Library method: 5' RACE. Sequenced using an Illumina HiSeq 2000. Template switching added a universal primer binding site, and the final cDNA carried a unique molecular identifier that allowed TCR cDNA molecules to be counted accurately. Specific primers in the conserved constant-segment region were used to synthesize first-strand cDNA for TCR alpha and beta chains. To control for contamination, every cDNA library carried two barcodes: a SMART-Mk sample barcode plus Illumina barcodes. Two successive PCR steps introduced TruSeq adapter sequences along with Illumina sample barcodes. The Illumina HiSeq platform was used with custom primers to sequence TCR alpha and beta cDNA libraries. The published analysis was carried out like this. Raw reads were processed with MiGEC to extract unique molecular identifiers, and MiXCR was used to determine CDR3 positions. Recombination models were inferred per individual with the repgenHMM and IGoR tools using an EM algorithm. The analysis of shared clonotypes was done with the tcR package in R, with sharing normalized by the product of cloneset sizes. Out-of-frame nonproductive sequences were analyzed to study raw recombination free of thymic and clonal selection effects. TCRdb redid the processing of the public reads, applying fastp at Q25 and MiXCR, and retained in-frame beta chains. Here each entry gathers all rows of one CDR3 protein and keeps the most common genes and DNA. What appears here as the V and J calls and clone size reflects TCRdb's work, not the paper's. The sample table records about 890,000 distinct CDR3 sequences; more than 9% of these occur just once. In total, the top ten clones hold around 1.5% of the sample.

Only healthy Caucasian donors were included. Three pairs of female monozygotic twins, all aged roughly 18 to 29 years, made up the twin cohort. The RNA used for TCR libraries was isolated from peripheral blood mononuclear cells. Worth noting for this clonotype: What antigen it recognizes has not been identified. Base qualities are missing; no much larger clone stands one base away.

Germline trimming: 0 bases from V, 2 bases from J; junction bases outside gene matches: 18. As encoded in the germline V gene, CDR1 is MNHEY while CDR2 is SVGEGT. The CDR3 runs 21 residues from the cysteine to the phenylalanine. Left in the record is the CDR3 DNA by itself, 63 bases read in frame from the first base. General conclusions and limits of the study: Fewer insertions were carried by abundant cord blood beta clonotypes; a weaker similar trend was observed in young adult naive repertoires, while no such trend was observed in memory repertoires. Invariant T cells such as MAIT and iNKT could partly confound zero-insertion analyses, though diverse VJ usage argued against this for most clonotypes. Out-of-frame TCR alpha sequences shared between twins showed an excess of low generation-probability sequences compared with coincidental sharing between unrelated individuals. The excess sharing between twins in beta out-of-frame sequences was weaker because fewer shared sequences reduced the signal-to-noise ratio. In monozygotic twins, recombination models systematically underestimated out-of-frame TCR alpha sharing, but the models matched the sharing seen between unrelated individuals. Because the same donors could not be followed over many years, the conclusions relied on cross-sectional statistical analysis.

This same sample was also part of a study on yellow fever vaccine responses in identical twins. The second paper states: The T cell response to vaccination in identical twins was reported by the authors to appear partly convergent and partly personalized. The study precisely tracked vaccine-responding T cell clones in identical twins.

The V and J segments used are TRBV6-2 or TRBV6-3 and TRBJ2-3, and TRBD2 matches 9 of the central bases. Source material: PBMCs. The receptor was isolated from a woman aged 18-29 years in good health. The nucleotides are TGTGCCAGCAGTTACTCGAATCCTCTCGGGGCGGGGGGGGTTCTCACAGATACGCAGTATTTT. Its product reads: CASSYSNPLGAGGVLTDTQYF.